This T cell receptor beta chain was found in a study of blood T cells in healthy people across ages (dated by TCRdb to between 2014 and 2016). Background on the whole study: In model experiments, template switching captured about one uniquely barcoded TCR beta cDNA molecule for every two T cells. Two additional independent replicas of 1 million unique cDNA reads from the same blood draw were analyzed for two donors (one aged 18 to 30 and one aged 80 or older). Four age groups were formed from the donors: young (average 16 years), middle-aged (around 37), aged (under 70) and long-lived (less than 85). Using deep sequencing normalized with unique cDNA molecular identifiers, the study measured how TCR beta repertoire diversity changes with age. To avoid experimental bias, donors of different ages were distributed randomly across sequencing lanes.

Overall study results and their limits: Conclusive comparison of naive and antigen-experienced compartments was prevented by the profiling of bulk unsorted PBMCs. Compared with the aged group, the long-lived group had more naive CD4+ T cells, fewer expanded clones and increased TCR diversity, suggesting age selection. As age increased, observed TCR beta diversity per million T cells dropped in a roughly linear way, and a significant reduction was already evident by age around 41. Estimates of total diversity based on one million sequenced T cells were considered lower bounds and underestimates. Because donor CMV infection status was unknown, age-related changes in expanded clonotypes were potentially confounded. Observed TCR beta diversity correlated strongly with the percentage of naive T cells measured by flow cytometry.

Only a few counts were recorded for this clonotype. Its antigen target is currently unknown. One base away there is no much larger clone; base qualities are not given. Germline trimming amounts to 5 bases on V and 2 bases on J, with 10 as the count of junction bases outside the gene matches. The CDR3 has 15 amino acids, counting the end cysteine and phenylalanine. The entry retains the CDR3 DNA only, 45 bases that are in frame from base 1. CDR1 SGHRS and CDR2 YFSETQ were looked up in the germline V gene. Systemically healthy Caucasian individuals from Russia, some 38 in total and aged roughly 6 to 100 years, were included as donors. Each donor gave around 9.8 milliliters of peripheral blood, collected into EDTA-treated Vacutainer tubes. PBMCs were isolated by Ficoll-Paque density-gradient centrifugation, with at least 7 million obtained per sample. Total RNA, at least 6 micrograms per sample, was extracted from PBMCs with Trizol reagent. For every donor, an aliquot of PBMCs went through flow cytometry to measure the percentages of naive CD45RAhigh/CD27high T cells.

Library construction relied on 5' RACE. Sequencing instrument: Illumina HiSeq 2500. A second roughly 7 to 11 cycle PCR used a sample-barcoded 5' primer and a J-beta primer mix. Each TCR beta cDNA molecule received a unique molecular identifier from a template-switch 5' adaptor carrying 12 random nucleotides. Each sample yielded at least 2.5 million CDR3-containing paired-end reads. First-strand cDNA was synthesized from all RNA with the Mint cDNA synthesis kit, primed by a TRBC-specific oligonucleotide. Following uracil-DNA glycosylase treatment, all cDNA underwent a first 18-cycle PCR with the universal primers M1SS and BC2_uni_R. The published analysis was carried out like this. For normalization, 1 million high-quality reads were randomly selected from each sample, with every read carrying a distinct molecular identifier. Instead of being binned into consensus sequences, reads that shared molecular identifiers were thrown out. CDR3 identification, clonotype clustering and error correction used MiTCR with a Q25 quality threshold and the strictest error-elimination algorithm. A nonparametric unseen species model using Euler transformation provided a lower-bound estimate of total TCR beta diversity. TCRdb redid the processing of the public reads, applying fastp at Q25 and MiXCR, and retained in-frame beta chains. Each record represents a unique CDR3 protein, reported with the most common genes and DNA among its rows. These V and J calls derive from TCRdb rather than the authors' analysis. This sample gives more than 1.4 million distinct CDR3 sequences in total; 40% to 50% of them show up just once. The ten largest clones take up roughly 7.7% of the sample.

Sequencing was carried out using blood. This TCR was sampled from a woman aged 18-29 years in good health. Here the chain combines TRBV5-1 and TRBJ2-7; a stretch of 7 junction bases matches TRBD1. The CDR3 protein sequence reads: CASSTGAGSTYEQYF. The nucleotides read TGCGCCAGCAGTACAGGGGCAGGGTCCACCTACGAGCAGTACTTC.